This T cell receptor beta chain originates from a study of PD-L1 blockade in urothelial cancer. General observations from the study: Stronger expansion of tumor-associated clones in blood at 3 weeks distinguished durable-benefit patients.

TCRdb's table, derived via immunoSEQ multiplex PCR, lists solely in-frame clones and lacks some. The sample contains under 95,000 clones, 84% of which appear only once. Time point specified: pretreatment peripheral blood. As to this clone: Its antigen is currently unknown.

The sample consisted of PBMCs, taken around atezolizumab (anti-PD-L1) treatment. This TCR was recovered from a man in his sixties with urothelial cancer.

The CDR3 DNA is TGTGCCAGCAGCGAGACTAGCGGGCGAGGTTTTGCACTCACGGAGACCCAGTACTTC. Protein sequence: CASSETSGRGFALTETQYF. The chain carries TRBV9 and TRBJ2-5; 10 bases fit TRBD2. CDR1 and CDR2 (germline): SGDLS, YYNGEE. This CDR3 has 19 residues. The V gene end was trimmed by 3 bases and the J gene end by 5 bases; junction bases not matched to a gene: 19.